This T cell receptor (beta chain) was identified during a study of Ad26.COV2.S vaccination and SARS-CoV-2 variants. Whole-study context: Donor was assigned to the Ad26.COV2.S arm of trial COV1001. Study-level results: Reports say spike-specific CD8+ and CD4+ T cell responses covered substantial breadth after vaccination.

Treatment given: over 15 received Ad26.COV2.S at low or high dose, single or two shots; five or six received placebo; per-sample allocation not given. Vaccine and placebo recipients were sampled on day 63 after the first injection. As for this clone: Antigen specificity is unknown.

Measured with immunoSEQ multiplex PCR; TCRdb has only the in-frame clones, and not every one. This sample has approximately 460,000 clones; 89% occur once, and the top ten carry 1.5% to 2%. The CDR3 is made up of 15 amino acids. In germline, CDR1 is SGHKS, CDR2 YYEKEE (reference sequence). Trimming cost V 2 bases and J 4 bases; bases outside gene matches: 6. The chain is built from TRBV5-5 and TRBJ1-5; 7 bases are a match to TRBD1. The source is a person between 18 and 65 years old who received the Ad26.COV2.S COVID-19 vaccine or a placebo. This material consisted of peripheral blood, taken in a trial of Ad26.COV2.S vaccine versus placebo. The CDR3: CASSFGGGPNQPQHF. DNA for the CDR3: TGTGCCAGCAGCTTTGGAGGGGGCCCAAATCAGCCCCAGCATTTT.